A single sample is the source of the 30 T cell receptor beta chains below, sequenced in a study of blood T cells in healthy people across ages. Sample-barcoded 5' priming and a J-beta primer mix drove a second PCR of 7 to 11 cycles. Each CDR3 protein is one row after TCRdb ran MiXCR on the 5' RACE reads. Seen here are under 800,000 distinct CDR3 sequences, around 21% observed once, and the top ten hold approximately 3.7%. The specimen was blood. The receptors come from a man in his sixties or seventies in good health.

This sequence joins TRBV5-1 and TRBJ2-7; the match to TRBD2 covers 7 bases. The J segment lost 6 bases and the V segment lost 0 bases, leaving 6 bases of the junction unmatched. The CDR3 covers 14 residues. From germline, CDR1 is SGHRS and CDR2 YFSETQ. The CDR3 sequence is CASSLEGTKREQYF. The CDR3, as DNA: TGCGCCAGCAGCTTGGAGGGGACTAAACGCGAGCAGTACTTC.

This clonotype turned up a few times. The chain has TRBV9 and TRBJ2-1, with D uncertain. This CDR3 is built from 14 residues. V gave up 1 base and J gave up 5 bases, with 10 bases separating them. The germline V gene encodes CDR1 SGDLS and CDR2 YYNGEE. This CDR3 is CASSVWRIDNEQFF. The DNA for the CDR3 is TGTGCCAGCAGCGTATGGCGGATAGACAATGAGCAGTTCTTC.

The CDR3 coding sequence is TGTGCCAGCAGTTCGCCCCTCGTGAACACCGGGGAGCTGTTTTTT. Amino acid sequence: CASSSPLVNTGELFF. The chain is built from TRBV12-3 or TRBV12-4 and TRBJ2-2; D uncertain. The CDR3 covers 15 residues. V lost 4 bases, J lost 1 base, and 10 bases lay in between.

The table lists this clonotype with a few counts. The chain combines TRBV29-1 with TRBJ1-2, with 7 bases fitting TRBD1. The V gene's germline CDR1 is SQVTM and CDR2 ANQGSEA. V gave up 4 bases and J gave up 2 bases; unmatched junction bases: 4. CDR3 length: 13 amino acids. The CDR3 nucleotides read TGCAGCGTTGGAGCACAGGGGAACTATGGCTACACCTTC. Encoded protein: CSVGAQGNYGYTF. The whole variable domain, remainder taken from reference TRBV29-1 and TRBJ1-2, is SAVISQKPSRDICQRGTSLTIQCQVDSQVTMMFWYRQQPGQSLTLIATANQGSEATYESGFVIDKFPISRPNLTFSTLTVSNMSPEDSSIYLCSVGAQGNYGYTFGSGTRLTVV.

This chain joins TRBV6-6 and TRBJ1-5, with TRBD1 as a possible D gene (5 bases). Trimming removed 5 bases at V and 5 bases at J, with 16 bases between. The V gene's germline CDR1 is MNHNY and CDR2 SVGAGI (reference sequence). This CDR3 region has 15 residues. This CDR3 reads CASSDPGMGDQPQHF. In DNA form, the CDR3 reads TGTGCCAGCAGTGACCCAGGGATGGGGGATCAGCCCCAGCATTTT.

This rearrangement joins TRBV6-2 or TRBV6-3 to TRBJ2-1; 14 bases agree with TRBD2. Trimming took 2 bases from V and 7 from J; bases not matched to a gene: 7. The CDR3 length is 17 residues. The germline CDR1 and CDR2 sequences are MNHEY and SVGEGT. CDR3 loop: CASSYGVGTSGSNEQFF. CDR3 coding DNA: TGTGCCAGCAGTTACGGCGTGGGGACTAGCGGGAGTAATGAGCAGTTCTTC.

This clonotype was observed many times. This chain uses TRBV7-6 with TRBJ1-1, with D hard to call. The CDR3 extends over 14 amino acids. Germline CDR1 and CDR2: SGHVS and FNYEAQ. The V end was cut by 0 bases, the J end by 1 base, with 6 bases between. CDR3 in DNA: TGTGCCAGCAGCTTAGCAGGCAGGAACACTGAAGCTTTCTTT. Protein sequence: CASSLAGRNTEAFF.

On this clonotype: A read error may account for a junction end that differs from germline. The J gene is TRBJ2-3, the V gene TRBV7-9; 12 nucleotides match TRBD2. The CDR3 runs 16 residues. Germline CDR1 SEHNR, CDR2 FQNEAQ (reference sequence). The CDR3 loop reads CTSSLRLAGASDTQYF. The CDR3 nucleotides read TGTACCAGCAGCCTACGACTAGCGGGAGCTTCAGATACGCAGTATTTT.

This clonotype occurred once. The chain carries TRBV2 and TRBJ2-5; D is perhaps TRBD2 (7 bases). Germline V gene sequence: CDR1 SNHLY, CDR2 FYNNEI. The CDR3 is made up of 15 amino acids. V was shortened by 10 bases and J by 0 bases, with 18 bases between the two germline ends. CDR3 coding DNA: TGTGCCATCATAGGGGGGGAAGGAGACCAAGAGACCCAGTACTTC. This encodes CAIIGGEGDQETQYF.

This clonotype was seen ten or more times. Its ends do not fully match the called genes, so a read error is possible. The rearrangement uses TRBV5-1 and TRBJ2-5, with 7 bases matching TRBD1. Germline V lookup: CDR1 SGHRS, CDR2 YFSETQ. This CDR3 has 13 amino acids. CDR3 DNA sequence: TGTGCCAGCAGTGGGACAGCGCAAGAGACCCAGTACTTC. Translated, it gives CASSGTAQETQYF.

Concerning this clonotype itself: The junction differs from germline at one of its ends, possibly a read error. The V gene is TRBV18, the J gene TRBJ2-3, with a weak D call TRBD2 (6 bases). CDR3 length equals 16 residues. Germline V gene data show CDR1 as KGHSH and CDR2 as LQKENI. This chain's CDR3 is CASPPALEGLTDTQYF. CDR3 coding DNA: TGTGCCAGCCCACCAGCCTTGGAGGGGCTGACAGATACGCAGTATTTT.

This sequence joins TRBV7-8 and TRBJ1-3; D call uncertain. Trimming pared 5 bases from V and 2 bases from J, leaving 13 bases between. The germline V gene has CDR1 SGHVS and CDR2 FQNEAQ. The CDR3 consists of 15 residues. The CDR3 sequence: CASSAREGTGNTIYF. CDR3 coding DNA: TGTGCCAGCAGCGCGCGGGAGGGTACTGGAAACACCATATATTTT.

The V and J genes are TRBV20-1 and TRBJ1-2; TRBD1 is a possible D gene (6 bases). Germline CDR1 and CDR2: DFQATT and SNEGSKA (reference sequence). The CDR3 sequence is 13 residues long. The V gene lost 6 bases and the J gene lost 8 bases, with 19 bases spanning the gap. CDR3 sequence: CSAQRQVRRGYTF. The CDR3 DNA follows: TGCAGTGCACAGAGACAGGTGCGGCGGGGCTACACCTTC.

The rearrangement links TRBV2 to TRBJ2-5; the match to TRBD2 covers 8 bases. The CDR3 runs 17 residues. With 1 base clipped from V and 0 bases from J, the junction kept 7 bases outside the gene matches. Germline V lookup: CDR1 SNHLY, CDR2 FYNNEI. The CDR3 loop is CASSEGTSLRYQETQYF. The CDR3 nucleotides are TGTGCCAGCAGTGAAGGGACTAGCCTTCGCTACCAAGAGACCCAGTACTTC.

The J gene is TRBJ1-6, the V gene TRBV27; 10 positions agree with TRBD1. The CDR3 consists of 15 residues. From germline, CDR1 is MNHEY and CDR2 SMNVEV (reference sequence). V dropped 7 bases and J dropped 9; count of bases not matched to a gene: 9. The DNA of the CDR3 is TGTGCCAGCATAAAGAGGACAGGGGGTAGTTCACCCCTCCACTTT. Its translation: CASIKRTGGSSPLHF.

Comments on this clonotype: The CDR3 end shows no conserved phenylalanine or tryptophan, and so a read error is likely. The chain carries TRBV5-6 and TRBJ1-4; D is unclear. The germline CDR1 and CDR2 sequences are SGHDT and YYEEEE. V was pared by 4 bases and J by 5 bases, with 15 bases between. This CDR3 comprises 15 residues. DNA for the CDR3: TGTGCCAGCAGCGCGACCGGGAGGGTCAATGAAAAACTGTTTTCT. It codes for CASSATGRVNEKLFS.

This clonotype was seen a handful of times. This CDR3 is CSAREALNIQYF. CDR3 in DNA: TGCAGTGCTAGAGAAGCTTTAAACATTCAGTACTTC. The chain is built from TRBV20-1 and TRBJ2-4; no definite D call. Germline CDR1 and CDR2: DFQATT and SNEGSKA (reference sequence). CDR3 length equals 12 residues. Trimming pared 0 bases from V and 6 bases from J, leaving 6 bases between.

CDR3 region: CASRAGGWYEQYF. The CDR3 bases are TGTGCCAGCAGGGCAGGGGGATGGTACGAGCAGTACTTC. The chain employs TRBV28 and TRBJ2-7; 7 positions match TRBD1. Per the germline V gene, CDR1 is MDHEN and CDR2 is SYDVKM. There are 13 residues in the CDR3. V was clipped by 6 bases and J by 4 bases; unmatched bases: 6.

The rearrangement joins TRBV2 to TRBJ1-1, with D possibly being TRBD1 (5 bases). The V gene lost 5 bases and the J gene lost 2 bases, with 9 bases spanning the gap. The germline gives CDR1 SNHLY, CDR2 FYNNEI. The CDR3 runs to 13 residues. Here the CDR3 reads CASSFDSNTEAFF. In DNA, the CDR3 is TGTGCCAGCAGTTTCGACAGTAACACTGAAGCTTTCTTT.

V and J are TRBV7-2 and TRBJ2-5, with a tentative D call TRBD1 (6 bases). The closer fit of TRBJ2-7 to the DNA end suggests the J call may be wrong. This CDR3 is built from 14 residues. CDR1 and CDR2 (germline): SGHTA, FQGNSA. The CDR3 spells CASSFQGIGYEQYF. The DNA for the CDR3 is TGTGCCAGCAGCTTTCAGGGGATCGGGTACGAGCAGTACTTC.

The sample holds a few counts of this clonotype. The chain recombines TRBV7-2 with TRBJ2-7; D is uncertain. The CDR3 has 12 residues. Trimming stripped 2 bases from V and 4 bases from J, with 6 bases between. Germline values: CDR1 SGHTA, CDR2 FQGNSA. CDR3 sequence reads: CASSLLMYEQYF. The CDR3 nucleotides are TGTGCCAGCAGCTTATTGATGTACGAGCAGTACTTC.

This clonotype was observed at least ten times. The V gene is TRBV28, the J gene TRBJ2-7, with 10 nucleotides matching TRBD1. This CDR3 comprises 15 residues. Germline assignment: CDR1 MDHEN and CDR2 SYDVKM. The V and J ends lost 3 bases and 4 bases, in that order; junction bases with no gene match: 6. The CDR3 coding sequence is TGTGCCAGCAGTTTTCTTGGGACAGGGGATTACGAGCAGTACTTC. Translation gives CASSFLGTGDYEQYF. The full variable domain, rest sourced from reference TRBV28 and TRBJ2-7, is DVKVTQSSRYLVKRTGEKVFLECVQDMDHENMFWYRQDPGLGLRLIYFSYDVKMKEKGDIPEGYSVSREKKERFSLILESASTNQTSMYLCASSFLGTGDYEQYFGPGTRLTVT.

The J gene is TRBJ1-2, the V gene TRBV7-8; weak D call: TRBD1 (5 bases). The germline CDR1 and CDR2 sequences are SGHVS and FQNEAQ. The CDR3 is made up of 18 amino acids. Trimming took 1 base from V and 3 from J, leaving 21 bases between them. CDR3 amino acids: CASSLGGILGGGYYGYTF. In DNA, the CDR3 is TGTGCCAGCAGCTTAGGGGGGATTTTGGGGGGAGGTTACTATGGCTACACCTTC.

This clonotype was observed a handful of times. This sequence joins TRBV12-5 and TRBJ1-1, with 9 positions matching TRBD1. The germline V gene has CDR1 LGHNT and CDR2 FRNRAP. V was pared by 7 bases and J by 11 bases, with 11 bases of the junction left unmatched. This CDR3 spans 13 amino acids. CDR3: CASALDRGLGAFF. Here the CDR3 DNA reads TGTGCTAGTGCCCTGGACAGGGGCTTAGGGGCTTTCTTT.

V is TRBV10-3 and J is TRBJ2-7, with TRBD1 as a possible D gene (5 bases). Trimming removed 3 bases from V and 5 bases from J, with 8 bases in between. The CDR3 has 12 amino acids. CDR1 and CDR2 from the germline V gene are ENHRY and SYGVKD. CDR3 in amino acids: CAISDLGDEQYF. CDR3 nucleotide sequence: TGTGCCATCAGTGACCTAGGGGACGAGCAGTACTTC.

V gene TRBV20-1 combines with J gene TRBJ1-1; D gene uncertain. In germline, CDR1 is DFQATT, CDR2 SNEGSKA (reference sequence). CDR3 length equals 14 residues. V lost 6 bases and J 1 base, leaving 15 bases between the germline ends. The CDR3 loop reads CSAELSTANTEAFF. CDR3 DNA sequence: TGCAGTGCCGAACTTTCGACGGCGAACACTGAAGCTTTCTTT.

The rearrangement links TRBV4-1 to TRBJ2-5, with a weak D call TRBD2 (6 bases). The better agreement between TRBJ2-1 and the DNA end casts doubt on the J call. CDR1 and CDR2 from the germline V gene are MGHRA and YSYEKL. The length of the CDR3 is 14 residues. In nucleotides, the CDR3 is TGCGCCAGCAACAACGCGGGATGGGGTAATGAGCAGTTCTTC. This sequence encodes CASNNAGWGNEQFF.

The table lists this clonotype with many counts. The chain joins TRBV4-3 to TRBJ2-7; no clear D. Trimming left V 0 bases short and J 2 bases short, with 5 bases between. Germline CDR1 LGHNA, CDR2 YSLEER. CDR3 length: 13 residues. CDR3: CASSQDRTYEQYF. CDR3 nucleotides: TGCGCCAGCAGCCAAGATCGCACCTACGAGCAGTACTTC.

This clonotype has a count of ten or more. The V gene is TRBV10-3, the J gene TRBJ2-5; 12 positions match TRBD2. The better agreement between TRBJ2-1 and the DNA end casts doubt on the J call. The CDR3 has 16 residues. Per germline, CDR1 ENHRY and CDR2 SYGVKD. In DNA, the CDR3 is TGTGCCATCAGTGGAGGGGGACTAGCGGGCGCCAATGAGCAGTTCTTC. Its translation is CAISGGGLAGANEQFF.

This chain connects TRBV4-1 to TRBJ2-7, with a tentative D call TRBD2 (5 bases). CDR1 is MGHRA, CDR2 YSYEKL, per germline. The CDR3 is made up of 13 amino acids. V lost 4 bases to trimming and J lost 6 bases, with 13 bases between them. CDR3 loop: CASSPRLRGEQYF. Here the CDR3 DNA reads TGCGCCAGCAGCCCTCGCCTCCGGGGCGAGCAGTACTTC.